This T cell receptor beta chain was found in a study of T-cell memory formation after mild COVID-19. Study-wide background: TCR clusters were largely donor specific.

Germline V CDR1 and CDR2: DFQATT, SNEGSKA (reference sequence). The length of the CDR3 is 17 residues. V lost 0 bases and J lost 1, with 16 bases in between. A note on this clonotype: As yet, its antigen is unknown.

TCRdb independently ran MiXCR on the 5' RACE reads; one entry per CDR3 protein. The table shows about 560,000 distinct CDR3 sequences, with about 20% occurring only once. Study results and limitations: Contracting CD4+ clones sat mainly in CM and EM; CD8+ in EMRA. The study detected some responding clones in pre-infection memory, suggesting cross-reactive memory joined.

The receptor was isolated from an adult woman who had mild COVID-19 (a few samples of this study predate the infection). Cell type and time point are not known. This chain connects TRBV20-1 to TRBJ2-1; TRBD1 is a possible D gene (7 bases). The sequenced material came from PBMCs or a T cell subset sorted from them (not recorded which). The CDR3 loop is CSARDQGGEGSYNEQFF. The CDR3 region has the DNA TGCAGTGCTAGAGATCAGGGGGGAGAAGGTTCCTACAATGAGCAGTTCTTC.